The clone carrying this T cell receptor (beta chain) was counted once. This sample was taken from a study of T cell responses to AZD1222 COVID-19 vaccine. The protocol was immunoSEQ multiplex PCR, while the TCRdb copy is restricted to in-frame clones and leaves out a portion. The table has about 59,000 clones, 70% to 85% seen once. After removal of 3 bases from V and 3 bases from J, the junction contained 14 bases not matched to a gene. This CDR3 spans 19 amino acids. The germline CDR1 and CDR2 sequences are KGHSH and LQKENI. The chain recombines TRBV18 with TRBJ2-1; 10 nucleotides align to TRBD2. This sequence originates from an adult in good health. Material: peripheral blood, obtained on day 0 of AZD1222 vaccination. The CDR3 bases are TGTGCCAGCTCACCGTTTCCCCTCGCGGGACTAGCGATCTACAATGAGCAGTTCTTC. It is translated as CASSPFPLAGLAIYNEQFF.